The 16 T cell receptor beta chains in this list originate from one sample, sequenced in a study of blood T cell repertoires in COVID-19. Sequencing used immunoSEQ multiplex PCR; TCRdb keeps in-frame clones, though not all of them. The data contain approximately 260,000 clones, about nine tenths of them singletons. Specimen: peripheral blood. The receptors were gathered from a woman in her thirties or forties with acute or convalescent COVID-19.

The table lists this clone with a count of one. V and J are TRBV5-6 and TRBJ1-3, with D perhaps TRBD1 (6 bases). The germline gives CDR1 SGHDT, CDR2 YYEEEE. This CDR3 is built from 17 residues. V shed 3 bases and J shed 4 bases, with 20 bases lying between them. DNA for the CDR3: TGTGCCAGCAGCTCGTTACTCCGGGACACGGGAGGAAACACCATATATTTT. Encoded protein: CASSSLLRDTGGNTIYF. Supplemented by reference TRBV5-6 and TRBJ1-3, the full variable domain reads DAGVTQSPTHLIKTRGQQVTLRCSPKSGHDTVSWYQQALGQGPQFIFQYYEEEERQRGNFPDRFSGHQFPNYSSELNVNALLLGDSALYLCASSSLLRDTGGNTIYFGEGSWLTVV.

V usage is TRBV7-8 and J usage is TRBJ1-1; no definite D call. The germline V gene encodes CDR1 SGHVS and CDR2 FQNEAQ. This CDR3 contains 14 residues. V shed 5 bases and J shed 0 bases, with 10 bases lying between them. The CDR3 loop reads CASSGGGLNTEAFF. CDR3 nucleotide sequence: TGTGCCAGCAGCGGCGGCGGATTGAACACTGAAGCTTTCTTT.

V and J are TRBV3-1 (or the pseudogene TRBV3-2) and TRBJ2-7; 10 bases fit TRBD2. V shed 1 base, J shed 10 bases, and the junction held 4 bases outside the gene matches. CDR1 is LGHDT, CDR2 YNNKEL, per germline (reference sequence). The CDR3 runs to 13 residues. The CDR3 here is CASSQGLAGAQYV. The DNA of the CDR3 is TGTGCCAGCAGCCAAGGCCTAGCGGGGGCTCAGTACGTC.

This clone was seen only once. The chain links TRBV18 to TRBJ1-1, with D perhaps TRBD1 (6 bases). V lost 0 bases and J 5 bases, leaving 13 bases between the germline ends. Germline CDR1 KGHSH, CDR2 LQKENI. The CDR3 runs to 15 residues. The CDR3 bases are TGTGCCAGCTCACCACCGGGCAGGGGAGGGACTGAAGCTTTCTTT. Encoded protein: CASSPPGRGGTEAFF.

CDR3 in DNA: TGTGCCAGCAGTTACCGGACACCAACTAATGAAAAACTGTTTTTT. This encodes CASSYRTPTNEKLFF. The chain carries TRBV6-6 and TRBJ1-4, with D maybe TRBD1 (5 bases). V lost 2 bases to trimming and J lost 0 bases, with 7 bases between them. CDR1 is MNHNY and CDR2 is SVGAGI in the germline V gene (reference sequence). The CDR3 covers 15 residues.

This chain connects TRBV5-6 to TRBJ1-1; D gene uncertain. The CDR3 totals 11 residues. Trimming shortened V by 2 bases and J by 9 bases, and 8 bases separated the two germline ends. Germline V lookup: CDR1 SGHDT, CDR2 YYEEEE. The CDR3: CASSFTGKAFF. For the CDR3, the DNA is TGTGCCAGCAGCTTCACGGGGAAAGCTTTCTTT.

This clone was recorded only once. The J gene is TRBJ2-3, the V gene TRBV3-1 (or the pseudogene TRBV3-2); D remains ambiguous. The CDR3 consists of 12 residues. The germline gives CDR1 LGHDT, CDR2 YNNKEL (reference sequence). Trimming shortened V by 1 base and J by 9 bases, and 8 bases separated the two germline ends. Here the CDR3 DNA reads TGTGCCAGCAGCCAAGGGGCGTCAACGCAGTATTTT. Amino acid sequence: CASSQGASTQYF.

The sample holds one count of this clone. V usage is TRBV5-6 and J usage is TRBJ1-2; D remains ambiguous. This CDR3 has 13 residues. Trimming cost V 4 bases and J 5 bases, with 12 bases left between them. In germline, CDR1 is SGHDT, CDR2 YYEEEE. For the CDR3, the DNA is TGTGCCAGCAGCGAGGGCGTTAAATATGGCTACACCTTC. Its protein is CASSEGVKYGYTF.

The chain couples TRBV5-1 to TRBJ1-1; 7 nucleotides line up with TRBD1. This CDR3 is built from 15 residues. V gave up 2 bases and J gave up 1 base; unmatched junction bases: 5. Per germline, CDR1 SGHRS and CDR2 YFSETQ. This CDR3 is CASSLWGQPNTEAFF. CDR3 nucleotide sequence: TGCGCCAGCAGCTTATGGGGACAGCCGAACACTGAAGCTTTCTTT.

The rearrangement joins TRBV24-1 to TRBJ2-3; 7 nucleotides agree with TRBD1. CDR3 length equals 15 residues. Germline lookup yields CDR1 KGHDR and CDR2 SFDVKD. The V gene end was trimmed by 3 bases and the J gene end by 8 bases; junction bases not matched to a gene: 10. CDR3 nucleotides: TGTGCCACCAGTGATCCGGGACAGACCCTTGGTACGCAGTATTTT. Translation gives CATSDPGQTLGTQYF.

The J gene is TRBJ2-7, the V gene TRBV2, with D perhaps matching TRBD2 (5 bases). V gave up 4 bases and J gave up 4 bases, with 8 bases separating them. Germline CDR1 is SNHLY and CDR2 is FYNNEI. CDR3 length equals 12 residues. The CDR3 DNA reads as TGTGCCAGCAGTGCCGCGGGTTACGAGCAGTACGTC. It translates to CASSAAGYEQYV.

This clone has just one count. This chain links TRBV11-2 with TRBJ1-2; 8 bases are shared with TRBD1. Germline V gives CDR1 SGHAT, CDR2 FQNNGV. The V and J ends lost 4 bases and 2 bases, in that order; junction bases with no gene match: 6. The CDR3 contains 15 residues. The CDR3 sequence is CASSSYRGGNYGYTF. The CDR3 region has the DNA TGTGCCAGCAGCTCTTACAGGGGGGGGAACTATGGCTACACCTTC.

This clone was found once. V and J are TRBV6-6 and TRBJ1-5; 11 nucleotides align to TRBD1. Trimming removed 8 bases from V and 3 bases from J; junction bases left unmatched: 6. Germline values: CDR1 MNHNY, CDR2 SVGAGI (reference sequence). This CDR3 has 15 residues. The CDR3 here is CASRTGGGLNQPQHF. For the CDR3, the DNA is TGTGCCAGCCGGACAGGGGGCGGCCTCAATCAGCCCCAGCATTTT.

This rearrangement joins TRBV23-1 to TRBJ2-3; 8 bases are shared with TRBD2. TRBV23-1 is reported as an ORF; its role is uncertain. This CDR3 has 17 residues. The V gene end was trimmed by 0 bases and the J gene end by 0 bases; junction bases not matched to a gene: 5. The chain's CDR3 is CASSQSRAGGSTDTQYF. The CDR3 region has the DNA TGCGCCAGCAGTCAATCGAGGGCGGGAGGTAGCACAGATACGCAGTATTTT.

This sequence joins TRBV10-1 and TRBJ1-1, with a possible D match to TRBD1 (6 bases). Per the germline V gene, CDR1 is WNHNN and CDR2 is SYGVQD (reference sequence). Trimming removed 6 bases from V and 1 base from J, with 21 bases in between. The CDR3 extends over 17 amino acids. The CDR3 region is CASRGPRFGQPNTEAFF. CDR3 in DNA: TGCGCCAGCAGAGGGCCCCGATTCGGACAGCCGAACACTGAAGCTTTCTTT.

The chain joins TRBV4-1 to TRBJ1-1; D perhaps matches TRBD1 (5 bases). The V gene's germline CDR1 is MGHRA and CDR2 YSYEKL. Trimming pared 4 bases from V and 5 bases from J, leaving 20 bases between. The CDR3 length is 16 residues. The CDR3 sequence is CASSRQAVGGATEAFF. DNA for the CDR3: TGCGCCAGCAGCCGTCAAGCGGTAGGCGGGGCTACTGAAGCTTTCTTT.